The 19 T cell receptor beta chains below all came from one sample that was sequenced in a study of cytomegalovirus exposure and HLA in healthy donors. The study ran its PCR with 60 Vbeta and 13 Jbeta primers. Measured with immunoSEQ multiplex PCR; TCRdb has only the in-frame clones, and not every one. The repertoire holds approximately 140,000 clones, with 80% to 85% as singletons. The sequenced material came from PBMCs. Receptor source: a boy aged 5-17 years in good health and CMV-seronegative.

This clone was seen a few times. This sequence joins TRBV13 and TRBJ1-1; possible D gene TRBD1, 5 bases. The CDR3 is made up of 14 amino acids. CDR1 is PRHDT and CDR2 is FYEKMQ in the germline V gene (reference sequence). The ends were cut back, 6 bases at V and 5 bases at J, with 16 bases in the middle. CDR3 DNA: TGTGCCAGCAGATTGGACAATCCTGGAACTGAAGCTTTCTTT. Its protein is CASRLDNPGTEAFF.

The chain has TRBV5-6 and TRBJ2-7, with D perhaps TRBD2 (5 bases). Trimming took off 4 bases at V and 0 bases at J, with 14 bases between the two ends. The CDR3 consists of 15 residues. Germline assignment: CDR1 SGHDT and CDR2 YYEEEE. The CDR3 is CASSRRGGFSYEQYF. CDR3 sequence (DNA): TGTGCCAGCAGCCGCCGCGGCGGGTTCTCCTACGAGCAGTACTTC.

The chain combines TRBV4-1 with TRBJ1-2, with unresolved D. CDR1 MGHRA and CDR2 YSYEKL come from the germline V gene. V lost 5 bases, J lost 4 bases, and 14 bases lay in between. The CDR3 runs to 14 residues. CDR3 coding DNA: TGCGCCAGCAGCGTCGACATTTTTACCTATGGCTACACCTTC. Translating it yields CASSVDIFTYGYTF.

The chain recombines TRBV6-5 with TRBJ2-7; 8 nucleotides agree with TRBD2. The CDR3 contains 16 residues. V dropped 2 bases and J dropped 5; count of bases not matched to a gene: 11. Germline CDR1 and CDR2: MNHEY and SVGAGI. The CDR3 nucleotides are TGTGCCAGCAGTTACGGGGCGGGAGGTCTCGGGGACGAGCAGTACTTC. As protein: CASSYGAGGLGDEQYF.

CDR3 sequence (DNA): TGTGCCAGCAGTTCCCGGACTAGCGGGAGCTCAGATACGCAGTATTTT. Its translation: CASSSRTSGSSDTQYF. The J gene is TRBJ2-3, the V gene TRBV11-3, with 13 bases aligning to TRBD2. Per germline, CDR1 SGHNT and CDR2 YENEEA. V shed 6 bases and J 4 bases; nucleotides not matched to a gene: 7. The length of the CDR3 is 16 residues.

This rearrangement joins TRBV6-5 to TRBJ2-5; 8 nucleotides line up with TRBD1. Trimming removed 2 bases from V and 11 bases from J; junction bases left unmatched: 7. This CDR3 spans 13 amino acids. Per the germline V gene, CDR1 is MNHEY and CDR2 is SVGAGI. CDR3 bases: TGTGCCAGCAGTTACGAGAGACAGGGGAAGCAGTACTTC. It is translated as CASSYERQGKQYF.

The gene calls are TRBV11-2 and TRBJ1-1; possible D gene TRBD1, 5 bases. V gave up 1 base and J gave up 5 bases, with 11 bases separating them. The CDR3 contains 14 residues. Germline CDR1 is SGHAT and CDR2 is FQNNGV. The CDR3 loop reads CASSLVRGETEAFF. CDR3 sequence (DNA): TGTGCCAGCAGCTTAGTGCGGGGGGAGACTGAAGCTTTCTTT.

The CDR3 spells CASEGGQVNYGYTF. CDR3 coding DNA: TGTGCCTCCGAAGGTGGACAGGTGAACTATGGCTACACCTTC. The rearrangement joins TRBV30 to TRBJ1-2; 7 bases are a match to TRBD1. This CDR3 has 14 amino acids. CDR1 and CDR2 from the germline V gene are GTSNPN and SVGIG (reference sequence). Losses at the gene ends were 7 bases for V and 2 bases for J; bases not matched to a gene: 10.

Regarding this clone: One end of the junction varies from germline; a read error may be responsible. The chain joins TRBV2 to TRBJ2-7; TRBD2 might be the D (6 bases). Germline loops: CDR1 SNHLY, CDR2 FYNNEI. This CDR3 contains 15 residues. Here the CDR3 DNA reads TGTGCCAGCACCGACTCCGGGACTCGGCCCGGGGCGCTCCACTTC. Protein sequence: CASTDSGTRPGALHF.

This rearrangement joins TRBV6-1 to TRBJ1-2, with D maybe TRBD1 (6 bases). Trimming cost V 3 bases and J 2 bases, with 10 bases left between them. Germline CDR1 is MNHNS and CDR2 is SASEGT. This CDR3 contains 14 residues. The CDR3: CASSEGHENYGYTF. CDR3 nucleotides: TGTGCCAGCAGTGAGGGACACGAGAACTATGGCTACACCTTC.

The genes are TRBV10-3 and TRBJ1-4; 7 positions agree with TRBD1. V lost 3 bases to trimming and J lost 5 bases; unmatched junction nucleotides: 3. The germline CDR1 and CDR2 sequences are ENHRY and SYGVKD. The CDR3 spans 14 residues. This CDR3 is CAISDRGSNEKLFF. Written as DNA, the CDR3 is TGTGCCATCAGTGACAGGGGGTCCAATGAAAAACTGTTTTTT.

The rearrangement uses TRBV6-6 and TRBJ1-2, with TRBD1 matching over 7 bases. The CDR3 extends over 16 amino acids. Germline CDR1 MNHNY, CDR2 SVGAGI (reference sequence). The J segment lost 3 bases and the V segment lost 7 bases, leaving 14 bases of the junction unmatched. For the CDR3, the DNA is TGTGCCAGCACCGGGACAGCTCGGGTGACTGACTATGGCTACACCTTC. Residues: CASTGTARVTDYGYTF.

This CDR3 is CASRALAAQETQYF. DNA for the CDR3: TGTGCCAGCAGGGCACTAGCGGCCCAAGAGACCCAGTACTTC. V and J are TRBV6-5 and TRBJ2-5; TRBD2 agrees at 8 bases. The germline gives CDR1 MNHEY, CDR2 SVGAGI. The CDR3 totals 14 residues. The ends lost 6 bases at V and 1 base at J; junction bases unmatched: 4.

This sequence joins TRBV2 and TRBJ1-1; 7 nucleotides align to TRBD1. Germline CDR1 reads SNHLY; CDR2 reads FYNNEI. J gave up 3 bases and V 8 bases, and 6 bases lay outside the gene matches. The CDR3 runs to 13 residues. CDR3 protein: CASGSTGDTEAFF. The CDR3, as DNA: TGTGCCAGCGGAAGTACAGGGGACACTGAAGCTTTCTTT.

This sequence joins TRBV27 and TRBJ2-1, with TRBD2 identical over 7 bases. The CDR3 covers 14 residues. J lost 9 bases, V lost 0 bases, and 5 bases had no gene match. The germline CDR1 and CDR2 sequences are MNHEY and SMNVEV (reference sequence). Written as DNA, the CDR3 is TGTGCCAGCAGTTTATCGGGCGGGAGTTCTGAGCAGTTCTTC. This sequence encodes CASSLSGGSSEQFF.

Here the CDR3 DNA reads TGTGCCAGCAGCGGCAGGGGCCGTACTGGGGCCAACGTCCTGACTTTC. As protein: CASSGRGRTGANVLTF. The rearrangement joins TRBV5-4 to TRBJ2-6, with a possible D match to TRBD1 (6 bases). V lost 4 bases and J lost 2, with 13 bases in between. The CDR3 extends over 16 amino acids. Looked up from germline, CDR1 is SGHNT and CDR2 is YYREEE (reference sequence).

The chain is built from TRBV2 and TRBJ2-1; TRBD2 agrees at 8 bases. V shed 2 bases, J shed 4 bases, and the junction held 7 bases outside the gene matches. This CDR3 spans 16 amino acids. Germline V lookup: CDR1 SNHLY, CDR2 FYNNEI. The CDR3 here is CASSENPGRVYNEQFF. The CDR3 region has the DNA TGTGCCAGCAGTGAAAATCCCGGGAGGGTGTACAATGAGCAGTTCTTC.

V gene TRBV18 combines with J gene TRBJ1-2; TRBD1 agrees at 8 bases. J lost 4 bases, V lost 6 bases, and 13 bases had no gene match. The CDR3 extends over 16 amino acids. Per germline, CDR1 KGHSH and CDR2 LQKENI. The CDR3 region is CASSPDRDGYSYGYTF. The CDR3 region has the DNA TGTGCCAGCTCCCCGGACAGGGATGGCTATAGCTATGGCTACACCTTC.

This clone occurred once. In DNA, the CDR3 is TGTGCCAGCTCACCTCAGAACAATGAGCAGTTCTTC. This gives the protein CASSPQNNEQFF. The V gene is TRBV18, the J gene TRBJ2-1; D not resolved. Germline V gene data show CDR1 as KGHSH and CDR2 as LQKENI. Trimming left V 3 bases short and J 5 bases short, with 5 bases between. CDR3 length equals 12 residues.